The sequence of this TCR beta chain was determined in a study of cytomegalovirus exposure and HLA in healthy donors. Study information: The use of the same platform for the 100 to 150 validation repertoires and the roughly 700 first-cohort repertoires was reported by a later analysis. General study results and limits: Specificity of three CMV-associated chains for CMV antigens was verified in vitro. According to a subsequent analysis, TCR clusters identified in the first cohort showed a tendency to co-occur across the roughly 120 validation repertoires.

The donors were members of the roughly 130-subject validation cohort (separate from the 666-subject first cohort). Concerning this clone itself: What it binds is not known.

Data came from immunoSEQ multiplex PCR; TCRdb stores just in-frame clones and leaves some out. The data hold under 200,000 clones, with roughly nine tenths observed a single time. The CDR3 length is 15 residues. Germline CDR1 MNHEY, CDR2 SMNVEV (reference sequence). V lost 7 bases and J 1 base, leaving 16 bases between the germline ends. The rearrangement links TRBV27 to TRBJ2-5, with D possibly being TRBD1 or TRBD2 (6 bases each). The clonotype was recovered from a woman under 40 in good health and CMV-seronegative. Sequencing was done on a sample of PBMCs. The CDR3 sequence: CASISKWGAQETQYF. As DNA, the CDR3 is TGTGCCAGCATCTCTAAGTGGGGGGCCCAAGAGACCCAGTACTTC.